The 30 T cell receptor beta chains presented below share a single source sample, sequenced in a study of blood T cell repertoires in COVID-19. Profiled with immunoSEQ multiplex PCR; TCRdb holds only in-frame clones, not every one. The table records roughly 180,000 clones, 80% to 90% of them present only once. Sequencing used peripheral blood. All receptors derive from a woman older than 75 with COVID-19, enrolled during active disease.

Here the CDR3 reads CASSSGQGTYEQYF. The DNA for the CDR3 is TGCGCCAGCAGCTCCGGACAGGGCACCTACGAGCAGTACTTC. This chain connects TRBV5-1 to TRBJ2-7; 8 bases line up with TRBD1. The CDR3 covers 14 residues. Germline assignment: CDR1 SGHRS and CDR2 YFSETQ. J was trimmed by 2 bases and V by 3 bases; bases with no gene match: 4.

This clone was counted a few times. The junction differs from germline at one of its ends, possibly a read error. This chain joins TRBV7-7 and TRBJ2-5; unclear D gene. This CDR3 spans 14 amino acids. CDR1 is SSHAT, CDR2 FNYEAQ, per germline (reference sequence). Written as DNA, the CDR3 is TGTGCTAGCAGCTTAGTGGCTAGCCAAGAGACCCAGTACTTC. As protein: CASSLVASQETQYF.

The sample holds a few counts of this clone. The rearrangement links TRBV19 to TRBJ1-2; D uncertain. The CDR3 length is 14 residues. V lost 5 bases, J lost 2 bases, and 12 bases lay in between. Per germline, CDR1 LNHDA and CDR2 SQIVND (reference sequence). The CDR3 region has the DNA TGTGCCAGTAGTCCCCGGGTCTTCAACTATGGCTACACCTTC. The encoded protein is CASSPRVFNYGYTF.

V is TRBV7-6 and J is TRBJ1-1, with 9 bases lining up with TRBD1. Germline-derived CDR1 and CDR2 are SGHVS and FNYEAQ. This CDR3 contains 15 residues. V trimming: 5 bases; J trimming: 6 bases; junction bases outside the gene matches: 10. The chain's CDR3 is CASSRRPGQGSEAFF. As DNA, the CDR3 is TGTGCCAGCAGCCGCAGACCGGGACAGGGTTCTGAAGCTTTCTTT. Full variable domain (remainder filled in from reference TRBV7-6 and TRBJ1-1): GAGVSQSPRYKVTKRGQDVALRCDPISGHVSLYWYRQALGQGPEFLTYFNYEAQQDKSGLPNDRFSAERPEGSISTLTIQRTEQRDSAMYRCASSRRPGQGSEAFFGQGTRLTVV.

This clone was recorded once. The V gene is TRBV7-9, the J gene TRBJ1-1; the match to TRBD1 covers 9 bases. J gave up 0 bases and V 10 bases, and 6 bases lay outside the gene matches. Germline-derived CDR1 and CDR2 are SEHNR and FQNEAQ (reference sequence). CDR3 length: 14 amino acids. As DNA, the CDR3 is TGTGCCATCGAGGACAGGGGAATGAACACTGAAGCTTTCTTT. This codes for CAIEDRGMNTEAFF.

This chain joins TRBV7-9 and TRBJ2-7; maybe TRBD1 (6 bases). Per the germline V gene, CDR1 is SEHNR and CDR2 is FQNEAQ (reference sequence). Trimming stripped 3 bases from V and 4 bases from J, with 16 bases between. The CDR3 length is 15 residues. CDR3 protein: CASSFELGQQYEQYF. DNA for the CDR3: TGTGCCAGCAGCTTCGAATTGGGACAACAGTACGAGCAGTACTTC.

The chain is built from TRBV19 and TRBJ2-5; 8 bases align to TRBD2. The CDR3 runs to 14 residues. V shed 5 bases and J 7 bases; nucleotides not matched to a gene: 9. The germline gives CDR1 LNHDA, CDR2 SQIVND (reference sequence). The CDR3 region is CASSPLSGAGTQYF. Here the CDR3 DNA reads TGTGCCAGTAGTCCCCTTAGCGGGGCGGGGACCCAGTACTTC.

The chain combines TRBV4-1 with TRBJ2-7; no clear D. V was cut by 4 bases and J by 2 bases, with 15 bases left in between. CDR3 length: 15 residues. CDR1 is MGHRA and CDR2 is YSYEKL in the germline V gene. CDR3 DNA: TGCGCCAGCAGCCCACGGTCGACAATCCCCTACGAGCAGTACTTC. It specifies CASSPRSTIPYEQYF.

DNA for the CDR3: TGTGCCAGCAGCCCCAGTGGGGCAGATTATGGCTACACCTTC. Translating it yields CASSPSGADYGYTF. The V call is TRBV11-2, the J call TRBJ1-2; D is possibly TRBD1 (5 bases). V lost 5 bases, J lost 5 bases, and 15 bases lay in between. Per germline, CDR1 SGHAT and CDR2 FQNNGV. The CDR3 has 14 residues. The variable domain in full, with the rest retrieved from reference TRBV11-2 and TRBJ1-2, is EAGVAQSPRYKIIEKRQSVAFWCNPISGHATLYWYQQILGQGPKLLIQFQNNGVVDDSQLPKDRFSAERLKGVDSTLKIQPAKLEDSAVYLCASSPSGADYGYTFGSGTRLTVV.

The V call is TRBV4-1, the J call TRBJ2-2; 8 bases agree with TRBD1. The CDR3 runs to 18 residues. Germline V CDR1 and CDR2: MGHRA, YSYEKL. Trimming at V came to 3 bases and at J to 5 bases, leaving 14 bases not matched to a gene. The CDR3 protein is CASSQGYGRGRRTGELFF. Here the CDR3 DNA reads TGCGCCAGCAGCCAGGGATATGGCAGGGGGCGAAGGACCGGGGAGCTGTTTTTT.

This clone was seen a few times. The V gene is TRBV6-5, the J gene TRBJ2-7; 8 nucleotides match TRBD1. CDR3 length: 13 amino acids. Germline V gives CDR1 MNHEY, CDR2 SVGAGI. Trimming took 6 bases from V and 1 from J; bases not matched to a gene: 2. The CDR3, as DNA: TGTGCCAGCAGACGGACAGGGTCCTACGAGCAGTACTTC. Its protein product is CASRRTGSYEQYF.

The chain links TRBV29-1 to TRBJ2-7; 7 bases map to TRBD1. This CDR3 contains 12 residues. V shed 6 bases, J shed 3 bases, and the junction held 5 bases outside the gene matches. Germline CDR1 is SQVTM and CDR2 is ANQGSEA. The CDR3 coding sequence is TGCAGCGTGGAAACAGGGGTCTACGAGCAGTACTTC. Amino acid sequence: CSVETGVYEQYF.

V is TRBV7-6 and J is TRBJ2-1; 7 bases are shared with TRBD2. The CDR3 spans 15 residues. J was trimmed by 4 bases and V by 5 bases; bases with no gene match: 8. Per the germline V gene, CDR1 is SGHVS and CDR2 is FNYEAQ. The CDR3 spells CASSELAVPYNEQFF. For the CDR3, the DNA is TGTGCCAGCAGCGAGCTAGCGGTTCCTTACAATGAGCAGTTCTTC.

V is TRBV19 and J is TRBJ2-1; 7 bases align to TRBD1. The CDR3 loop spans 13 amino acids. Germline lookup yields CDR1 LNHDA and CDR2 SQIVND (reference sequence). V lost 4 bases, J lost 5 bases, and 2 bases stayed unmatched. The CDR3 here is CASSRGQDNEQFF. CDR3 nucleotide sequence: TGTGCCAGTAGTAGAGGACAGGACAATGAGCAGTTCTTC.

The chain is built from TRBV5-1 and TRBJ2-1; perhaps TRBD2 as D (5 bases). Germline CDR1 reads SGHRS; CDR2 reads YFSETQ. This CDR3 contains 16 residues. V was clipped by 1 base and J by 4 bases, with 15 bases between them. CDR3 region: CASSLSPGLEYNEQFF. DNA of the CDR3: TGCGCCAGCAGCTTGAGTCCGGGGTTGGAATACAATGAGCAGTTCTTC.

The chain employs TRBV18 and TRBJ2-4; maybe TRBD1 (6 bases). The CDR3 consists of 13 residues. Germline V gene lookup returns CDR1 KGHSH and CDR2 LQKENI. The V end was cut by 7 bases, the J end by 5 bases, with 12 bases between. Here the CDR3 reads CASFRTVENIQYF. CDR3 DNA: TGTGCCAGCTTCCGGACAGTCGAAAACATTCAGTACTTC.

This sequence joins TRBV19 and TRBJ1-4, with D uncertain. This CDR3 has 15 residues. Germline-derived CDR1 and CDR2 are LNHDA and SQIVND (reference sequence). Trimming pared 7 bases from V and 0 bases from J, leaving 12 bases between. The CDR3, as DNA: TGTGCCAGTACCCCGTCAGTTGCAACTAATGAAAAACTGTTTTTT. Encoded protein: CASTPSVATNEKLFF.

This rearrangement joins TRBV9 to TRBJ2-5; D might be TRBD2 (6 bases). The CDR3 loop spans 15 amino acids. Germline lookup yields CDR1 SGDLS and CDR2 YYNGEE. Trimming removed 3 bases at V and 5 bases at J, with 17 bases between. CDR3 residues: CASSADYLGGETQYF. DNA for the CDR3: TGTGCCAGCAGCGCAGACTATTTAGGAGGGGAGACCCAGTACTTC.

The chain joins TRBV19 to TRBJ1-2; D unresolved. CDR1 is LNHDA and CDR2 is SQIVND in the germline V gene (reference sequence). Trimming stripped 3 bases from V and 0 bases from J, with 11 bases between. The CDR3 spans 15 residues. The CDR3 loop reads CASSMTPEANYGYTF. The CDR3 DNA reads TGTGCCAGTAGTATGACACCTGAAGCTAACTATGGCTACACCTTC.

The J gene is TRBJ1-2, the V gene TRBV7-9; 9 bases match TRBD1. Germline lookup yields CDR1 SEHNR and CDR2 FQNEAQ (reference sequence). V lost 8 bases to trimming and J lost 4 bases; unmatched junction nucleotides: 11. The CDR3 covers 15 residues. Written as DNA, the CDR3 is TGTGCCAGCGTCCCCCCTCCGGGACAGGGCTATGGCTACACCTTC. It yields the protein CASVPPPGQGYGYTF.

This sequence joins TRBV30 and TRBJ1-2; perhaps TRBD1 as D (6 bases). Germline V CDR1 and CDR2: GTSNPN, SVGIG (reference sequence). V was trimmed by 2 bases and J by 7 bases, leaving 14 bases between them. The CDR3 has 13 amino acids. CDR3: CAWSSPTRGGYTF. CDR3 bases: TGTGCCTGGAGTTCCCCTACCAGGGGTGGCTACACCTTC.

The chain couples TRBV5-3 to TRBJ2-6; D is unclear. TRBV5-3 is flagged as an ORF with uncertain function. V lost 4 bases to trimming and J lost 0 bases, with 11 bases between them. The CDR3 spans 16 residues. The CDR3 bases are TGTGCCAGAAGCCTAAACTACCCCTCTGGGGCCAACGTCCTGACTTTC. Translation: CARSLNYPSGANVLTF.

The rearrangement links TRBV11-1 to TRBJ1-4, with TRBD1 matching over 7 bases. The CDR3 covers 14 residues. The germline gives CDR1 SGHAT, CDR2 FQDESV (reference sequence). The V and J ends lost 6 bases and 6 bases, in that order; junction bases with no gene match: 7. The CDR3, as DNA: TGTGCCAGCAGTGGTGGGACAGTAGATGAAAAACTGTTTTTT. Translation gives CASSGGTVDEKLFF.

J is TRBJ1-3 and V is TRBV7-9, with D perhaps matching TRBD1 (5 bases). This CDR3 comprises 14 residues. The V gene lost 5 bases and the J gene lost 1 base, with 9 bases spanning the gap. Looked up from germline, CDR1 is SEHNR and CDR2 is FQNEAQ (reference sequence). The CDR3 spells CASSTGVSGNTIYF. The DNA for the CDR3 is TGTGCCAGCAGCACGGGGGTTTCTGGAAACACCATATATTTT.

The chain couples TRBV5-6 to TRBJ1-1; D gene unclear. V lost 2 bases and J lost 7, with 6 bases in between. The CDR3 sequence is 11 residues long. From germline, CDR1 is SGHDT and CDR2 YYEEEE. The CDR3 DNA follows: TGTGCCAGCAGCTTCGGGTATGAAGCTTTCTTT. Its translation: CASSFGYEAFF.

A single count supports this clone. The chain combines TRBV19 with TRBJ2-4, with unresolved D. Trimming shortened V by 6 bases and J by 5 bases, and 11 bases separated the two germline ends. The germline CDR1 and CDR2 sequences are LNHDA and SQIVND (reference sequence). This CDR3 contains 13 residues. The CDR3 DNA sequence: TGTGCCAGTAGCATCGACTTAGAAAACATTCAGTACTTC. Encoded protein: CASSIDLENIQYF.

The V and J genes are TRBV14 and TRBJ2-3; no clear D. Germline V gene lookup returns CDR1 SGHDN and CDR2 FVKESK. V gave up 1 base and J gave up 8 bases, with 4 bases separating them. The CDR3 runs 11 residues. CDR3 bases: TGTGCCAGCAGCCAAGCCGGTACGCAGTATTTT. This encodes CASSQAGTQYF. The full variable domain, completed using reference TRBV14 and TRBJ2-3, is EAGVTQFPSHSVIEKGQTVTLRCDPISGHDNLYWYRRVMGKEIKFLLHFVKESKQDESGMPNNRFLAERTGGTYSTLKVQPAELEDSGVYFCASSQAGTQYFGPGTRLTVL.

A note on this clone: Other DNA sequences in this sample translate to the same CDR3. The chain combines TRBV5-1 with TRBJ2-2, with D perhaps matching TRBD2 (5 bases). V was pared by 4 bases and J by 7 bases, with 8 bases between. The length of the CDR3 is 12 residues. CDR1 and CDR2 from the germline V gene are SGHRS and YFSETQ. The chain's CDR3 is CASSPGDGELFF. The DNA of the CDR3 is TGCGCCAGCAGCCCCGGGGACGGGGAGCTGTTTTTT.

The sample holds one count of this clone. CDR3 region: CASSLRRLNTEAFF. The CDR3 DNA sequence: TGTGCCAGCAGCTTGCGGCGGCTGAACACTGAAGCTTTCTTT. The chain recombines TRBV11-2 with TRBJ1-1; unclear D gene. The CDR3 is made up of 14 amino acids. The germline CDR1 and CDR2 sequences are SGHAT and FQNNGV. V was pared by 3 bases and J by 0 bases, with 8 bases between.

The chain employs TRBV18 and TRBJ2-3; 10 nucleotides match TRBD1. J lost 3 bases, V lost 6 bases, and 12 bases had no gene match. The CDR3 sequence is 17 residues long. Germline values: CDR1 KGHSH, CDR2 LQKENI. The CDR3 region has the DNA TGTGCCAGCTCCCCCCTCGCCGGACAGGGGGTGACAGATACGCAGTATTTT. Translating it yields CASSPLAGQGVTDTQYF.